This TCR beta chain was profiled in a study of cytomegalovirus exposure and HLA in healthy donors. Whole-study findings and limits: Sequencing likely generated an artifact that appeared as a cluster of highly shared sequence variants.

Both 60 Vbeta primers and 13 Jbeta primers went into the PCR. Data came from immunoSEQ multiplex PCR; TCRdb stores just in-frame clones and leaves some out. The sample includes nearly 110,000 clones, 71% of them seen just once. Donors were nominally healthy when sampled, though unrecorded immune exposures were likely. V lost 0 bases to trimming and J lost 3 bases; unmatched junction nucleotides: 6. Germline V gene data show CDR1 as SGHRS and CDR2 as YFSETQ. The CDR3 totals 15 residues. This clone was found once. The antigen remains undetermined. The gene calls are TRBV5-1 and TRBJ2-7, with 7 positions matching TRBD1. The sequence was collected from a female donor in good health and CMV-seronegative. Input material: PBMCs. This CDR3 reads CASSLGKTGYYEQYF. The CDR3 nucleotides read TGCGCCAGCAGCTTGGGAAAGACAGGGTACTACGAGCAGTACTTC.